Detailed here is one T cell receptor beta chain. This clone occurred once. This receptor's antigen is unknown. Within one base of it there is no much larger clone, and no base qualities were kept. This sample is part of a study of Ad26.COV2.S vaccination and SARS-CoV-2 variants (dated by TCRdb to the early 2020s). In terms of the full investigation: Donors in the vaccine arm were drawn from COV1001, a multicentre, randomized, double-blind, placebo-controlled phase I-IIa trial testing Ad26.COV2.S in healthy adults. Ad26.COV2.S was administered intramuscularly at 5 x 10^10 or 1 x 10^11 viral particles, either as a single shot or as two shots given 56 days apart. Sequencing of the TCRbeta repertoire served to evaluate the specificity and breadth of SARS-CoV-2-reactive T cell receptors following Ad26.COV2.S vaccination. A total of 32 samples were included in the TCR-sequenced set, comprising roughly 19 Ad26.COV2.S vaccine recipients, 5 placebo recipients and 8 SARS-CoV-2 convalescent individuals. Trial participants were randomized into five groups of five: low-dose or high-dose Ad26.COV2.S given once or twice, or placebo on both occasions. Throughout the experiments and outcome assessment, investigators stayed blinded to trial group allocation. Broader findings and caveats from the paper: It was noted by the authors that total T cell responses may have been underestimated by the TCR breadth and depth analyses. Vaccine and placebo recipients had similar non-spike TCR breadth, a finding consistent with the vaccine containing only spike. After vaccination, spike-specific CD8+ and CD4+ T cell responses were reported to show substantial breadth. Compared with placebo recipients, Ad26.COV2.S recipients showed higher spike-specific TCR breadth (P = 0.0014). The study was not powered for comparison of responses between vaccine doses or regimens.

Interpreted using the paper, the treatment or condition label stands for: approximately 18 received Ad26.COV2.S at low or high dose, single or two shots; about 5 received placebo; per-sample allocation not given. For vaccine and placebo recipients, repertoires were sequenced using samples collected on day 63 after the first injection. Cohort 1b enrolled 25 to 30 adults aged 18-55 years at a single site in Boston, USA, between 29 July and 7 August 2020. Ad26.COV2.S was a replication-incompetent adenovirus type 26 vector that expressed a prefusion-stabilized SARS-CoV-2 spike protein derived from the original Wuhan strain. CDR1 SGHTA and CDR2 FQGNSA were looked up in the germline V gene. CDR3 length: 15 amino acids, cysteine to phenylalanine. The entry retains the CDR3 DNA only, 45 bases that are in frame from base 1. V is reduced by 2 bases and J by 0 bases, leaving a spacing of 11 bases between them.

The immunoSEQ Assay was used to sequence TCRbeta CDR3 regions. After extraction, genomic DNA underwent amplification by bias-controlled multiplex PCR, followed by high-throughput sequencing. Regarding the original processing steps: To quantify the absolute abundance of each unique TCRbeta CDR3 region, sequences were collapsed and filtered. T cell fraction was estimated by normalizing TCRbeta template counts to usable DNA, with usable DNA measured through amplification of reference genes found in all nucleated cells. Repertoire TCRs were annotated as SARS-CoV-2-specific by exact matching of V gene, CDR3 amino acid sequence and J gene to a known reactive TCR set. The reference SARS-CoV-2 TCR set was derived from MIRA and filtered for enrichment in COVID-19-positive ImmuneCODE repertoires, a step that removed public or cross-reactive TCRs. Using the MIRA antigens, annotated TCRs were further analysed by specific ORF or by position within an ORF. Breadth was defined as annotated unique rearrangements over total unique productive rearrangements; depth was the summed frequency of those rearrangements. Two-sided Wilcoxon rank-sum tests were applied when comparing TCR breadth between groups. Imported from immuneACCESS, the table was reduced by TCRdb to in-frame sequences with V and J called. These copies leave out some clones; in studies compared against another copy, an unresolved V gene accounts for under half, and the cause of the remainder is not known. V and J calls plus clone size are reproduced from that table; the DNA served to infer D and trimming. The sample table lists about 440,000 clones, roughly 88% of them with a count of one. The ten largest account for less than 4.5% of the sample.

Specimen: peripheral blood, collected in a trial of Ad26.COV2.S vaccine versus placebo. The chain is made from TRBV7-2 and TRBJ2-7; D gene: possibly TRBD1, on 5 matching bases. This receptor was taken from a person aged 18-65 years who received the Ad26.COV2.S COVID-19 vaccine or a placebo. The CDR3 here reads CASSLPRVHSYEQYF. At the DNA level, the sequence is TGTGCCAGCAGCTTACCCAGGGTTCACTCCTACGAGCAGTACTTC.